Below, 13 T cell receptor beta chains from the same sample are listed, as sequenced in a study of blood T cells in healthy people across ages. It was with a sample-barcoded 5' primer and a J-beta primer mix that a second PCR of roughly 7 to 12 cycles was run. TCRdb itself ran the 5' RACE reads through MiXCR, one entry per CDR3 protein. The sample includes fewer than 750,000 distinct CDR3 sequences, 40% to 65% seen only once; the top ten take around an eighth. Specimen: blood. These receptors all come from a woman over 75 in good health.

The chain carries TRBV7-9 and TRBJ2-2, with D possibly being TRBD2 (6 bases). Trimming took off 2 bases at V and 7 bases at J, with 11 bases between the two ends. The CDR3 covers 14 residues. The germline V gene has CDR1 SEHNR and CDR2 FQNEAQ (reference sequence). In DNA, the CDR3 is TGTGCCAGCAGCTTACCGAGGGACTTCGGGGAGCTGTTTTTT. Translated, it gives CASSLPRDFGELFF.

Concerning this clonotype itself: This sequence may be a read error, since a much larger clone differs from it by one base. CDR3 in amino acids: CASSLWVAGGRNEQYF. The CDR3 DNA sequence: TGTGCCAGCAGTTTATGGGTAGCGGGAGGAAGGAATGAGCAGTACTTC. The gene calls are TRBV28 and TRBJ2-5; 10 bases align to TRBD2. The germline V gene has CDR1 MDHEN and CDR2 SYDVKM. V shed 0 bases and J 11 bases; nucleotides not matched to a gene: 12. The CDR3 runs 16 residues.

V gene TRBV6-2 or TRBV6-3 combines with J gene TRBJ2-4, with a weak D call TRBD1 (5 bases). The CDR3 contains 16 residues. Per germline, CDR1 MNHEY and CDR2 SVGEGT. V was pared by 2 bases and J by 13 bases, with 24 bases between. In DNA, the CDR3 is TGTGCCAGCAGTTACCCGACAGCGAACTCCTACAATGAGCAGTACTTC. Amino acids: CASSYPTANSYNEQYF.

This sequence joins TRBV27 and TRBJ2-7, with 11 nucleotides matching TRBD2. Trimming took 4 bases from V and 4 from J; bases not matched to a gene: 15. This CDR3 comprises 18 residues. The V gene's germline CDR1 is MNHEY and CDR2 SMNVEV (reference sequence). In DNA, the CDR3 is TGTGCCAGCAGTTACTCGTATGTTCTAGCGGGAGGAGTTTACGAGCAGTACTTC. Translated, it gives CASSYSYVLAGGVYEQYF.

The chain uses TRBV20-1 and TRBJ1-2; D is uncertain. CDR1 and CDR2 (germline): DFQATT, SNEGSKA (reference sequence). Trimming cost V 5 bases and J 5 bases, with 6 bases left between them. This CDR3 spans 10 amino acids. Here the CDR3 DNA reads TGCAGTGCTGACGAATATGGCTACACCTTC. As protein: CSADEYGYTF.

Many counts were recorded for this clonotype. The gene calls are TRBV5-1 and TRBJ2-5; no reliable D call. The germline gives CDR1 SGHRS, CDR2 YFSETQ. The CDR3 contains 13 residues. Trimming took off 1 base at V and 2 bases at J, with 6 bases between the two ends. The CDR3 sequence is CASSLFGQETQYF. CDR3 nucleotide sequence: TGCGCCAGCAGCTTGTTCGGGCAAGAGACCCAGTACTTC.

This clonotype was recorded once. J is TRBJ2-1 and V is TRBV20-1; 12 nucleotides align to TRBD2. Germline CDR1 and CDR2: DFQATT and SNEGSKA (reference sequence). The V and J ends lost 0 bases and 3 bases, in that order; junction bases with no gene match: 6. The CDR3 is made up of 17 amino acids. CDR3 sequence (DNA): TGCAGTGCTAGAGAACTAGCGGGGGGCCCCGTCTACAATGAGCAGTTCTTC. Translation: CSARELAGGPVYNEQFF.

In its sample, this clonotype was seen once. CDR3 DNA sequence: TGCAGTGCTTCCTCGTACGCGGGACAAAATGAAAAACTGTTTTTT. This sequence encodes CSASSYAGQNEKLFF. The genes are TRBV20-1 and TRBJ1-4; possible D gene TRBD1, 6 bases. Between the trimmed V and J ends, which lost 5 bases and 5 bases, there was a span of 18 bases. The CDR3 contains 15 residues. Germline loops: CDR1 DFQATT, CDR2 SNEGSKA (reference sequence).

The chain has TRBV7-9 and TRBJ2-7; D not certain. The CDR3 is 12 amino acids. Looked up from germline, CDR1 is SEHNR and CDR2 is FQNEAQ (reference sequence). With 6 bases removed from V and 2 bases from J, the gap between germline ends came to 8 bases. CDR3 residues: CASSLNTYEQYF. The CDR3 DNA reads as TGTGCCAGCAGTCTTAATACCTACGAGCAGTACTTC.

The V and J genes are TRBV29-1 and TRBJ2-7; TRBD2 matches at 12 bases. J was trimmed by 4 bases and V by 7 bases; bases with no gene match: 8. This CDR3 has 14 residues. Germline values: CDR1 SQVTM, CDR2 ANQGSEA. The CDR3 DNA reads TGCAGCGCTAAGACTAGCGGGGGATCGTACGAGCAGTACTTC. Protein product: CSAKTSGGSYEQYF.

The chain is built from TRBV6-1 and TRBJ2-1, with TRBD2 matching over 11 bases. Germline-derived CDR1 and CDR2 are MNHNS and SASEGT. With V trimmed by 6 bases and J by 4 bases, 5 bases remained unmatched. This CDR3 region has 15 residues. CDR3 residues: CASRVAGGPYNEQFF. CDR3 sequence (DNA): TGTGCCAGCAGGGTAGCGGGGGGGCCATACAATGAGCAGTTCTTC.

V and J are TRBV11-2 and TRBJ2-2; a possible D gene is TRBD1 (6 bases). CDR1 and CDR2 (germline): SGHAT, FQNNGV. The CDR3 totals 16 residues. V was trimmed by 6 bases and J by 1 base, leaving 15 bases between them. CDR3 residues: CASRFGQSKNTGELFF. The CDR3 bases are TGTGCCAGCAGATTCGGACAGAGCAAGAACACCGGGGAGCTGTTTTTT.

This clonotype came up a few times. This chain uses TRBV9 with TRBJ2-1; 9 bases map to TRBD1. Germline trimming cut 4 bases from V and 3 bases from J; bases unmatched to any gene: 5. CDR3 length: 15 amino acids. Germline-derived CDR1 and CDR2 are SGDLS and YYNGEE. DNA of the CDR3: TGTGCCAGCAGCTCCGGGACAGGGAACTACAATGAGCAGTTCTTC. It translates to CASSSGTGNYNEQFF.